The 30 T cell receptor beta chains in this list originate from one sample, sequenced in a study of CD8+ T cells in alopecia areata. RNA extraction and reverse transcription yielded cDNA as sequencing template. The method was immunoSEQ multiplex PCR; TCRdb's version includes in-frame clones alone and lacks a portion of them. Sampling found about 9,000 clones, none seen once. Sorting relied on CD4, CD8alpha, NKG2D, NKG2ACE and other markers applied to pooled cutaneous lymph node cells. The sequenced sample consisted of CD8+ T cells sorted from a lymph node. Receptor source: a C3H/HeJ mouse with alopecia areata. For this mouse line, the MHC haplotype is H2-k.

This clone was seen many times. Germline and genes here are mouse. Read sequence stops 4 residues before the CDR3 end, and the germline J gene provides the missing end. V is TRBV13-1 and J is TRBJ2-7; TRBD2 matches at 9 bases. V lost 3 bases, J lost 0 bases, and 4 bases stayed unmatched. Looked up from germline, CDR1 is NSHNY and CDR2 is SYGAGN. The CDR3 length is 15 residues. CDR3 amino acids: CASSGTGGHSYEQYF. Incomplete CDR3 DNA: TGTGCCAGCAGTGGAACTGGGGGGCACTCCTAT.

As concerns this clone: Genes and germline come from the mouse. The read falls 4 residues short of the CDR3 end, and the missing part is taken from the germline J gene. The chain links TRBV1 to TRBJ2-4; the match to TRBD2 covers 8 bases. The CDR3 is 14 amino acids. Germline CDR1 and CDR2: NSQYPW and LRSPGD (reference sequence). After removal of 3 bases from V and 3 bases from J, the junction contained 2 bases not matched to a gene. The CDR3 reads CTCSAAGGQNTLYF. The sequenced CDR3 bases are TGCACCTGCAGTGCTGCTGGGGGGCAAAAC.

This clone was detected many times. Genes and germline come from the mouse. The read comes to an end 4 residues before the CDR3 does, leaving the germline J gene to fill in the end. The chain links TRBV14 to TRBJ2-3; TRBD2 matches at 10 bases. The CDR3 is 16 amino acids. The V gene's germline CDR1 is SGHDT and CDR2 FRDEAV. Trimming removed 2 bases from V and 2 bases from J; junction bases left unmatched: 5. The CDR3 DNA, read in part, is TGTGCCAGCAGTTTTCTGGGGGGGCGGCATGCAGAA. Residues: CASSFLGGRHAE. The CDR3, in full, reads CASSFLGGRHAETLYF.

At least ten counts were recorded for this clone. The germline and genes are mouse ones. The sequence runs out 4 residues before the end of the CDR3; the remainder is reconstructed from the germline J gene. V gene TRBV19 combines with J gene TRBJ1-1; 9 nucleotides line up with TRBD1. The CDR3 has 11 amino acids. Germline CDR1 and CDR2: FNHDT and SITEND (reference sequence). Partial CDR3 DNA: TGTGCCAGCAGGGGACAGGGA. Its protein product is CASRGQG. The full CDR3 sequence reads CASRGQGEVFF. The full variable domain, rest sourced from reference TRBV19 and TRBJ1-1, is GGIITQTPKFLIGQEGQKLTLKCQQNFNHDTMYWYRQDSGKGLRLIYYSITENDLQKGDLSEGYDASREKKSSFSLTVTSAQKNEMAVFLCASRGQGEVFFGKGTRLTVV.

Relative to its sample, this clone is medium-sized (0.01 to 0.1%). The gene names here belong to mouse. The read comes to an end 4 residues before the CDR3 does, leaving the germline J gene to fill in the end. The V gene is TRBV19, the J gene TRBJ2-3, with a possible D match to TRBD2 (5 bases). The CDR3 spans 14 residues. CDR1 is FNHDT, CDR2 SITEND, per germline (reference sequence). V lost 0 bases and J 1 base, leaving 6 bases between the germline ends. The CDR3 spells CASSIAWGAETLYF. CDR3 bases read: TGTGCCAGCAGTATAGCCTGGGGTGCAGAA.

This clone has at least ten counts. Gene names denote mouse genes. Read data end 4 residues before the CDR3 end; the end is taken from the germline J gene. The rearrangement links TRBV13-3 to TRBJ2-3, with a tentative D call TRBD1 (6 bases). This CDR3 contains 13 residues. The V gene's germline CDR1 is NNHDY and CDR2 SYVADS. Trimming cost V 4 bases and J 2 bases, with 8 bases left between them. This CDR3 reads CASSRDTAETLYF. Partial CDR3 DNA: TGTGCCAGCAGTCGGGACACTGCAGAA.

This clone is labeled medium-sized. Gene labels here are mouse ones. The CDR3 end lies 4 residues beyond the end of the read and is filled in from the germline J gene. The chain combines TRBV1 with TRBJ2-7; TRBD2 matches 10 bases. Germline CDR1 reads NSQYPW; CDR2 reads LRSPGD (reference sequence). V shed 1 base, J shed 2 bases, and the junction held 8 bases outside the gene matches. There are 17 residues in the CDR3. Partial CDR3 DNA: TGCACCTGCAGTGCAGCACCCGGGACTGGGGTTACCTAT. It encodes CTCSAAPGTGVTY. In full, the CDR3 is CTCSAAPGTGVTYEQYF.

About this clone itself: Any gene name here is a mouse gene name. The CDR3 end lies 4 residues beyond the end of the read and is filled in from the germline J gene. The V and J genes are TRBV31 and TRBJ2-4; TRBD2 aligns across 10 bases. The CDR3 spans 17 residues. The ends lost 0 bases at V and 2 bases at J; junction bases unmatched: 8. Germline CDR1 is GKSSPN and CDR2 is SITVG. Incomplete CDR3 DNA: TGTGCCTGGAGTCTTGTCTGGGGGGGCGCTGATCAAAAC. Its protein is CAWSLVWGGADQN. In full, the CDR3 reads CAWSLVWGGADQNTLYF. Combining the CDR3 with reference TRBV31 and TRBJ2-4 gives the whole variable domain AQTIHQWPVAEIKAVGSPLSLGCTIKGKSSPNLYWYWQATGGTLQQLFYSITVGQVESVVQLNLSASRPKDDQFILSTEKLLLSHSGFYLCAWSLVWGGADQNTLYFGAGTRLSVL.

This clone was picked up many times. Gene names and germline refer to mouse. The read halts 4 residues ahead of the CDR3 end, with the missing end drawn from the germline J gene. The rearrangement uses TRBV13-2 and TRBJ2-7, with 8 bases identical to TRBD1. CDR1 and CDR2 from the germline V gene are NNHNN and SYGAGS (reference sequence). This CDR3 is 15 amino acids long. CDR3 bases read: TGTGCCAGCGGTGATGAGAGGGACAGGAGTTAT. Its protein product is CASGDERDRSY. The CDR3 in full is CASGDERDRSYEQYF.

This clone ranks as medium-sized. Gene and germline names: mouse. The CDR3 end is not reached by the read, which stops 4 residues before it; the germline J gene fills it in. This chain connects TRBV1 to TRBJ2-5; D ambiguous. Germline-derived CDR1 and CDR2 are NSQYPW and LRSPGD (reference sequence). The length of the CDR3 is 13 residues. Incomplete CDR3 DNA: TGCACCTGCAGTGCAGATCTGGCAGAC. As protein: CTCSADLAD. The whole CDR3 sequence reads CTCSADLADTQYF.

This clone was counted at least ten times. Genes here carry mouse names. The read falls 4 residues short of the CDR3 end, and the missing part is taken from the germline J gene. The chain couples TRBV16 to TRBJ1-2; D perhaps matches TRBD1 (5 bases). There are 13 residues in the CDR3. Germline CDR1 is SGHSA and CDR2 is FRNQAP. This CDR3 is CASSLDGGADYTF. CDR3 DNA (partial): TGTGCAAGCAGCTTAGATGGGGGGGCC.

This clone has ten or more counts. All gene names here are mouse names. The read stops 4 residues short of the end of the CDR3; the missing end is completed from the germline J gene. The chain combines TRBV31 with TRBJ2-3; TRBD2 matches at 8 bases. V lost 0 bases to trimming and J lost 0 bases; unmatched junction nucleotides: 2. Germline V CDR1 and CDR2: GKSSPN, SITVG. The CDR3 has 15 amino acids. The CDR3 loop reads CAWSLLGASAETLYF. The sequenced part of the CDR3 DNA is TGTGCCTGGAGTCTACTGGGGGCTAGTGCAGAA. Combining the CDR3 with reference TRBV31 and TRBJ2-3 gives the whole variable domain AQTIHQWPVAEIKAVGSPLSLGCTIKGKSSPNLYWYWQATGGTLQQLFYSITVGQVESVVQLNLSASRPKDDQFILSTEKLLLSHSGFYLCAWSLLGASAETLYFGSGTRLTVL.

This clone was picked up many times. Genes and germline come from the mouse. Read data end 4 residues before the CDR3 end; the end is taken from the germline J gene. The chain employs TRBV13-1 and TRBJ1-1; TRBD1 is a possible D gene (5 bases). The CDR3 totals 14 residues. Germline loops: CDR1 NSHNY, CDR2 SYGAGN. Trimming took off 3 bases at V and 4 bases at J, with 13 bases between the two ends. The CDR3 protein is CASSGRGAATEVFF. Incomplete CDR3 DNA: TGTGCCAGCAGTGGGAGGGGTGCCGCCACA.

This clone has at least ten counts. The listed genes are named as in mouse. The CDR3 end lies 4 residues beyond the end of the read and is filled in from the germline J gene. The chain has TRBV13-2 and TRBJ2-3; 10 bases line up with TRBD2. The CDR3 sequence is 15 residues long. CDR1 and CDR2 from the germline V gene are NNHNN and SYGAGS (reference sequence). After removal of 5 bases from V and 1 base from J, the junction contained 4 bases not matched to a gene. The part of the CDR3 DNA that was read is TGTGCCAGCGGCTGGACTGGGGGAGGTGCAGAA. Residues: CASGWTGGGAE. The full CDR3 protein reads CASGWTGGGAETLYF.

About this clone itself: Gene names denote mouse genes. The missing CDR3 end, 4 residues past where the read stops, is filled in from the germline J gene. The V gene is TRBV13-2, the J gene TRBJ2-7, with a weak D call TRBD2 (6 bases). This CDR3 spans 16 amino acids. Germline V CDR1 and CDR2: NNHNN, SYGAGS (reference sequence). CDR3 sequence: CASGDAGEALGYEQYF. The CDR3 DNA, read in part, is TGTGCCAGCGGTGATGCTGGGGAGGCGCTAGGGTAT.

This clone is medium-sized. Gene labels here are mouse ones. The sequence runs out 4 residues before the end of the CDR3; the remainder is reconstructed from the germline J gene. The chain has TRBV1 and TRBJ2-7; 11 bases agree with TRBD1. This CDR3 is 15 amino acids long. Germline CDR1 and CDR2: NSQYPW and LRSPGD (reference sequence). CDR3 DNA (partial): TGCACCTGCAGTGCAGGTCGGACAGGGGGCGAT. The encoded protein is CTCSAGRTGGD. The full CDR3 protein is CTCSAGRTGGDEQYF. Complete variable domain (other parts from reference TRBV1 and TRBJ2-7): VTLLEQNPRWRLVPRGQAVNLRCILKNSQYPWMSWYQQDLQKQLQWLFTLRSPGDKEVKSLPGADYLATRVTDTELRLQVANMSQGRTLYCTCSAGRTGGDEQYFGPGTRLTVL.

This clone occurred many times. Gene names are mouse gene names. The read finishes 4 residues shy of the CDR3 end, and the germline J gene is used to complete it. The rearrangement joins TRBV13-3 to TRBJ2-7; D ambiguous. CDR1 and CDR2 from the germline V gene are NNHDY and SYVADS. The CDR3 is made up of 13 amino acids. V lost 3 bases, J lost 1 base, and 8 bases lay in between. CDR3 bases read: TGTGCCAGCAGTGTCCGACAATCCTAT. This translates into CASSVRQSY. The complete CDR3 reads CASSVRQSYEQYF.

This clone is labeled medium-sized. Gene and germline names: mouse. The DNA ends 4 residues before the CDR3 does, and the rest of the CDR3 is filled in from the germline J gene. The sample holds other DNA sequences that translate to the same CDR3. The chain links TRBV17 to TRBJ2-1, with TRBD2 identical over 7 bases. The germline CDR1 and CDR2 sequences are MNHDT and YYDKIL. The CDR3 is made up of 15 amino acids. J was trimmed by 1 base and V by 0 bases; bases with no gene match: 0. CDR3: CASSRDWGNYAEQFF. The DNA read from the CDR3 is TGTGCTAGCAGTAGAGACTGGGGGAACTATGCT.

The table lists this clone with many counts. Genes here carry mouse names. Incomplete CDR3 DNA: TGTGCCAGCAGCCAATGGGGTGCT. Amino acid sequence: CASSQWGA. The complete CDR3 reads CASSQWGAEQFF. J is TRBJ2-1 and V is TRBV5; a possible D gene is TRBD2 (5 bases). Read sequence stops 4 residues before the CDR3 end, and the germline J gene provides the missing end. The germline CDR1 and CDR2 sequences are LGHNA and YNLKQL (reference sequence). This CDR3 has 12 amino acids. Trimming cost V 2 bases and J 6 bases, with 5 bases left between them.

This clone has a count of ten or more. Genes and germline are mouse. The read finishes 4 residues shy of the CDR3 end, and the germline J gene is used to complete it. The chain joins TRBV13-3 to TRBJ2-5; D is perhaps TRBD1 (5 bases). Germline CDR1 is NNHDY and CDR2 is SYVADS. This CDR3 spans 12 amino acids. The CDR3 protein is CASSDQGDTQYF. The CDR3 bases that were read are TGTGCCAGCAGTGATCAGGGAGAC. The complete variable domain, with remaining parts taken from reference TRBV13-3 and TRBJ2-5, reads EAAVTQSPRSKVAVTGGKVTLSCHQTNNHDYMYWYRQDTGHGLRLIHYSYVADSTEKGDIPDGYKASRPSQENFSLILELASLSQTAVYFCASSDQGDTQYFGPGTRLLVL.

Regarding this clone: Gene names are the mouse ones. The DNA ends 4 residues before the CDR3 does, and the rest of the CDR3 is filled in from the germline J gene. The chain links TRBV29 to TRBJ2-7; possible D gene TRBD2, 6 bases. Germline V lookup: CDR1 MSHET, CDR2 SYDVDS. This CDR3 spans 15 amino acids. V was clipped by 6 bases and J by 0 bases, with 15 bases between them. The DNA read from the CDR3 is TGTGCTAGCAGCGGGGCTGGGGTCAGCTCCTAT. Translation: CASSGAGVSSY. In full, the CDR3 reads CASSGAGVSSYEQYF.

This clone showed up many times. Gene names are the mouse ones. The read terminates 4 residues before the CDR3 end, so the remaining end is supplied by the germline J gene. The rearrangement uses TRBV31 and TRBJ2-5, with 8 bases fitting TRBD1. V trimming: 3 bases; J trimming: 3 bases; junction bases outside the gene matches: 8. Germline V gene lookup returns CDR1 GKSSPN and CDR2 SITVG. CDR3 length equals 15 residues. The CDR3 DNA, read in part, is TGTGCCTGGAGACAAGACCGGGACAGGCAAGAC. Amino acids: CAWRQDRDRQD. The full CDR3 protein is CAWRQDRDRQDTQYF.

Ten or more counts support this clone. Mouse gene names apply. Sequencing ends 4 residues short of the CDR3 end; the germline J gene provides the rest. The chain carries TRBV31 and TRBJ1-2, with D maybe TRBD1 (5 bases). Germline loops: CDR1 GKSSPN, CDR2 SITVG. The CDR3 is 12 residues long. Trimming took off 0 bases at V and 3 bases at J, with 5 bases between the two ends. The DNA read from the CDR3 is TGTGCCTGGAGTCTAGGGGACTCC. This codes for CAWSLGDS. The full CDR3 is CAWSLGDSDYTF.

This clone was seen ten or more times. These gene names are mouse names. Read coverage stops 4 residues before the CDR3 terminus; the germline J gene supplies the remainder. V gene TRBV13-3 combines with J gene TRBJ2-4; 9 positions match TRBD2. In germline, CDR1 is NNHDY, CDR2 SYVADS. The CDR3 loop spans 14 amino acids. The DNA read from the CDR3 is TGTGCCAGCAGTGATAGACTGGGGGAAAAC. Protein product: CASSDRLGEN. The whole CDR3 is CASSDRLGENTLYF.

This clone was detected many times. Mouse gene names and germline throughout. The sequence runs out 4 residues before the end of the CDR3; the remainder is reconstructed from the germline J gene. The rearrangement uses TRBV13-1 and TRBJ2-7, with 10 bases that match TRBD2. This CDR3 spans 15 amino acids. V gave up 0 bases and J gave up 1 base; unmatched junction bases: 1. Germline CDR1 reads NSHNY; CDR2 reads SYGAGN. CDR3 loop: CASSDALGGSYEQYF. The sequenced CDR3 bases are TGTGCCAGCAGTGATGCACTGGGGGGGTCCTAT.

This clone occurred many times. The gene names given are mouse names. The CDR3 goes on 4 residues after the read ends, and that part is filled in from the germline J gene. The chain combines TRBV19 with TRBJ2-1; no clear D. The length of the CDR3 is 13 residues. The germline V gene encodes CDR1 FNHDT and CDR2 SITEND (reference sequence). The V end lost 1 base, the J end lost 3 bases, and 5 bases lay between the germline ends. CDR3 DNA, as far as it was read: TGTGCCAGCAGTATACAAACCTATGCT. Translated: CASSIQTYA. The CDR3 in its entirety is CASSIQTYAEQFF.

This clone was counted at least ten times. Mouse gene names and germline throughout. The CDR3 end is not reached by the read, which stops 3 residues before it; the germline J gene fills it in. The V and J genes are TRBV19 and TRBJ1-6; the match to TRBD1 covers 9 bases. TRBJ1-6 is recorded as an ORF, its role being uncertain. The J segment lost 8 bases and the V segment lost 3 bases, leaving 6 bases of the junction unmatched. The CDR3 is 15 residues long. The germline gives CDR1 FNHDT, CDR2 SITEND (reference sequence). The CDR3 here is CASSTPDRGDSPLYF. CDR3 bases read: TGTGCCAGCAGTACGCCGGACAGGGGTGATTCGCCC.

This clone was counted ten times or more. The genes and germline here are from mouse. The missing CDR3 end, 4 residues past where the read stops, is filled in from the germline J gene. The chain is built from TRBV5 and TRBJ2-5, with D perhaps TRBD2 (6 bases). In germline, CDR1 is LGHNA, CDR2 YNLKQL (reference sequence). V gave up 0 bases and J gave up 1 base, with 11 bases separating them. The CDR3 is 16 amino acids. The sequenced part of the CDR3 DNA is TGTGCCAGCAGCCAAGACTTCTGGGGAGACCAAGAC. Amino acids: CASSQDFWGDQD. The complete CDR3 protein is CASSQDFWGDQDTQYF.

This clone was seen many times. Genes here carry mouse names. The read falls 4 residues short of the CDR3 end, and the missing part is taken from the germline J gene. V is TRBV19 and J is TRBJ2-7; 9 bases are a match to TRBD1. Germline CDR1 FNHDT, CDR2 SITEND (reference sequence). The CDR3 sequence is 14 residues long. The part of the CDR3 DNA that was read is TGTGCCAGCAGTATGGGACAGGGATGGGAT. This sequence encodes CASSMGQGWD. In full, the CDR3 reads CASSMGQGWDEQYF.

With regard to this clone: Here the gene names and germline are mouse. The CDR3 goes on 4 residues after the read ends, and that part is filled in from the germline J gene. The J gene is TRBJ2-1, the V gene TRBV13-2; 9 nucleotides line up with TRBD2. Trimming cost V 5 bases and J 0 bases; bases outside gene matches: 3. The CDR3 loop spans 15 amino acids. Germline loops: CDR1 NNHNN, CDR2 SYGAGS (reference sequence). Partial CDR3 DNA: TGTGCCAGCGGGTACTGGGGGGATAACTATGCT. Translation gives CASGYWGDNYA. The whole CDR3 region reads CASGYWGDNYAEQFF.